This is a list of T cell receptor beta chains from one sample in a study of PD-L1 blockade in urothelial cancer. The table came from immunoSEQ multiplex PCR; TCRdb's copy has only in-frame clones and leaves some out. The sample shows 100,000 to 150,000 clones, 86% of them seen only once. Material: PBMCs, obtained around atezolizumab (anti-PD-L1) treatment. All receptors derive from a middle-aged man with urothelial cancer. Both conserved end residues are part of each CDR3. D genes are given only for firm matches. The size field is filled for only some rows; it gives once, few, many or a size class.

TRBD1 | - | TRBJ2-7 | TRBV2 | CASSEFGTADYEQYF | TGTGCCAGCAGTGAATTCGGGACAGCCGATTACGAGCAGTACTTC
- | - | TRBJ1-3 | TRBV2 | CASTQGIGNTIYF | TGTGCCAGCACCCAGGGCATTGGAAACACCATATATTTT
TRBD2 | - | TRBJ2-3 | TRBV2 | CASSEGSGTNTDTQYF | TGTGCCAGCAGTGAGGGTAGCGGGACCAACACAGATACGCAGTATTTT
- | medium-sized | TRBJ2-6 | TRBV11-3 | CASSLGAGAGANVLTF | TGTGCCAGCAGCTTAGGGGCAGGGGCTGGGGCCAACGTCCTGACTTTC
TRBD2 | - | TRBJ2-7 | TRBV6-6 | CASSLAGGSVTYEQYF | TGTGCCAGCAGTCTAGCGGGAGGGAGTGTAACCTACGAGCAGTACTTC
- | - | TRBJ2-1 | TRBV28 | CASSLSRSAVNEQFF | TGTGCCAGCAGTTTATCTCGAAGCGCTGTGAATGAGCAGTTCTTC
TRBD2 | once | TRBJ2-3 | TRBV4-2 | CASSQDGLVGDTQYF | TGTGCCAGCAGCCAAGACGGACTAGTCGGCGATACGCAGTATTTT
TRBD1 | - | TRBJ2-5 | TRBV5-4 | CASSYRQGTETQYF | TGTGCCAGCAGCTACAGACAGGGAACCGAGACCCAGTACTTC
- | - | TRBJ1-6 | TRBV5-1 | CASSPDRINSPLHF | TGCGCCAGCAGCCCGGACAGAATTAATTCACCCCTCCACTTT
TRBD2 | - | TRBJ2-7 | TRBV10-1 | CASSSSGGAYEQYF | TGCGCCAGCAGTTCTAGCGGGGGAGCCTACGAGCAGTACTTC
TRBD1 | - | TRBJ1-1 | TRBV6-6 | CASSYDRAIEAFF | TGTGCCAGCAGTTACGACAGGGCAATTGAAGCTTTCTTT
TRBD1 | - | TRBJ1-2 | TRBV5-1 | CASSLGQGGGYTF | TGCGCCAGCAGCTTGGGACAGGGCGGTGGCTACACCTTC
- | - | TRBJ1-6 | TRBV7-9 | CASSLPEGSPLHF | TGTGCCAGCAGCTTACCTGAGGGTTCACCCCTCCACTTT